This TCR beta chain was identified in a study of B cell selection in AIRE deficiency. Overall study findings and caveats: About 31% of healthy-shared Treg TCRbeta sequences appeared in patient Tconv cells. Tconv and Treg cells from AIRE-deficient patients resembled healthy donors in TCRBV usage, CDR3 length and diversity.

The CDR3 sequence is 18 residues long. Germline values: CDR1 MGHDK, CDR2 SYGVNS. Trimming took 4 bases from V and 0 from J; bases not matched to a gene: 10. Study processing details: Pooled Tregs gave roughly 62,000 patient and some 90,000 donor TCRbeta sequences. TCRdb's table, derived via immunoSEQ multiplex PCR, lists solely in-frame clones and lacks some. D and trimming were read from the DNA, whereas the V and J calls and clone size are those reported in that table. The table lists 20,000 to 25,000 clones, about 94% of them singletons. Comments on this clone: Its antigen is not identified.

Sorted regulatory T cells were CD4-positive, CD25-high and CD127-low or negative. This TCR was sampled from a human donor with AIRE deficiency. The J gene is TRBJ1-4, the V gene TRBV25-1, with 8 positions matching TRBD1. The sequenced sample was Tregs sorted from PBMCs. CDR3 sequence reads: CASSGARQGTATNEKLFF. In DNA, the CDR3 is TGTGCCAGCAGTGGGGCTCGACAGGGGACTGCAACTAATGAAAAACTGTTTTTT.